The 13 T cell receptor beta chains below were found in one sample sequenced in a study of blood T cell repertoires in COVID-19. The assay was immunoSEQ multiplex PCR, and TCRdb's table has in-frame clones only and misses some. The sample gives about 250,000 clones, about 83% of which show up once; about 4% is in the top ten. Sequencing was performed on peripheral blood. The receptors were sampled from a man aged 50 or older with acute or convalescent COVID-19.

V usage is TRBV10-3 and J usage is TRBJ1-3; unclear D gene. V lost 5 bases to trimming and J lost 7 bases, with 21 bases between them. This CDR3 is built from 16 residues. Germline V gene data show CDR1 as ENHRY and CDR2 as SYGVKD. CDR3 residues: CAISNKTGFAWNTIYF. The CDR3 region has the DNA TGTGCCATCAGTAACAAAACGGGTTTCGCCTGGAACACCATATATTTT.

This rearrangement joins TRBV18 to TRBJ2-2, with 8 nucleotides matching TRBD2. The germline V gene encodes CDR1 KGHSH and CDR2 LQKENI. The CDR3 has 16 amino acids. V was pared by 1 base and J by 6 bases, with 7 bases of the junction left unmatched. This chain's CDR3 is CASSPRSGGPAGELFF. Here the CDR3 DNA reads TGTGCCAGCTCACCACGGTCGGGAGGGCCTGCCGGGGAGCTGTTTTTT.

This clone was observed a single time. The chain employs TRBV27 and TRBJ2-2, with D perhaps TRBD2 (5 bases). Trimming left V 5 bases short and J 4 bases short, with 20 bases between. The CDR3 runs 17 residues. Germline loops: CDR1 MNHEY, CDR2 SMNVEV (reference sequence). The chain's CDR3 is CASSRTAPRDGTGELFF. DNA for the CDR3: TGTGCCAGCAGTCGGACGGCCCCGAGGGATGGCACCGGGGAGCTGTTTTTT.

The V call is TRBV10-3, the J call TRBJ1-2; unclear D gene. Germline values: CDR1 ENHRY, CDR2 SYGVKD. V was shortened by 3 bases and J by 0 bases, with 8 bases between the two germline ends. The CDR3 length is 14 residues. The CDR3 region has the DNA TGTGCCATCAGTGAAGGGAGTTCTAACTATGGCTACACCTTC. Translated, it gives CAISEGSSNYGYTF.

This chain uses TRBV5-1 with TRBJ2-7; TRBD1 matches 7 bases. The V and J ends lost 1 base and 5 bases, in that order; junction bases with no gene match: 6. The V gene's germline CDR1 is SGHRS and CDR2 YFSETQ. CDR3 length: 14 residues. The CDR3 is CASSLLQGKHEQYF. CDR3 DNA sequence: TGCGCCAGCAGCTTGCTACAGGGGAAGCACGAGCAGTACTTC. The full variable domain, rest sourced from reference TRBV5-1 and TRBJ2-7, is KAGVTQTPRYLIKTRGQQVTLSCSPISGHRSVSWYQQTPGQGLQFLFEYFSETQRNKGNFPGRFSGRQFSNSRSEMNVSTLELGDSALYLCASSLLQGKHEQYFGPGTRLTVT.

This clone has only a few counts. The J gene is TRBJ1-2, the V gene TRBV19; D is undetermined. Trimming removed 3 bases at V and 0 bases at J, with 14 bases between. Per germline, CDR1 LNHDA and CDR2 SQIVND (reference sequence). The CDR3 covers 16 residues. In nucleotides, the CDR3 is TGTGCCAGTAGTATTCTTCGCGTCGGGACTAACTATGGCTACACCTTC. This gives the protein CASSILRVGTNYGYTF.

This chain links TRBV10-3 with TRBJ1-1; TRBD1 matches at 9 bases. This CDR3 spans 15 amino acids. The V and J ends lost 3 bases and 6 bases, in that order; junction bases with no gene match: 8. CDR1 is ENHRY, CDR2 SYGVKD, per germline. This CDR3 is CAISDSDRGRAEAFF. The CDR3 DNA reads as TGTGCCATCAGTGACTCAGACAGGGGGAGGGCTGAAGCTTTCTTT.

The chain couples TRBV15 to TRBJ2-4, with no clear D. The V gene's germline CDR1 is LNHNV and CDR2 YYDKDF (reference sequence). The germline V and J ends were trimmed by 0 bases and 6 bases, with 6 bases remaining between them. The CDR3 has 13 residues. DNA for the CDR3: TGTGCCACCAGCAGAGATTCAGGAAACATTCAGTACTTC. Its translation: CATSRDSGNIQYF.

Here the CDR3 DNA reads TGTGCCAGCAACCCGGCGGGCAGGGGGTACGTCTACGAGCAGTACTTC. Translated: CASNPAGRGYVYEQYF. J is TRBJ2-7 and V is TRBV11-2; 7 bases map to TRBD1. In germline, CDR1 is SGHAT, CDR2 FQNNGV. This CDR3 comprises 16 residues. With 7 bases clipped from V and 3 bases from J, the junction kept 15 bases outside the gene matches.

This clone was seen just once. This chain uses TRBV28 with TRBJ2-7; 8 bases align to TRBD2. Germline lookup yields CDR1 MDHEN and CDR2 SYDVKM. CDR3 length equals 14 residues. V lost 1 base to trimming and J lost 7 bases; unmatched junction nucleotides: 6. The chain's CDR3 is CASSLFSGMREQYF. The CDR3 nucleotides read TGTGCCAGCAGTTTATTTAGCGGGATGAGGGAGCAGTACTTC.

The chain is built from TRBV3-1 (or the pseudogene TRBV3-2) and TRBJ2-7; D is ambiguous. The ends were cut back, 0 bases at V and 1 base at J, with 10 bases in the middle. The CDR3 totals 15 residues. Looked up from germline, CDR1 is LGHDT and CDR2 is YNNKEL (reference sequence). The chain's CDR3 is CASSQDGHPSYEQYF. The CDR3, as DNA: TGTGCCAGCAGCCAAGATGGGCATCCGTCCTACGAGCAGTACTTC.

This chain links TRBV28 with TRBJ2-3; 10 bases line up with TRBD1. The CDR3 totals 14 residues. V shed 7 bases, J shed 4 bases, and the junction held 5 bases outside the gene matches. CDR1 is MDHEN, CDR2 SYDVKM, per germline. CDR3 coding DNA: TGTGCCAGCACCCGGACAGGGGGAGCAGATACGCAGTATTTT. Its protein is CASTRTGGADTQYF.

The chain couples TRBV28 to TRBJ2-7; D possibly corresponds to TRBD2 (5 bases). Per germline, CDR1 MDHEN and CDR2 SYDVKM. CDR3 length: 13 amino acids. With 2 bases removed from V and 3 bases from J, the gap between germline ends came to 8 bases. The CDR3 spells CASSLTGYYEQYF. CDR3 DNA sequence: TGTGCCAGCAGTTTAACGGGGTACTACGAGCAGTACTTC.